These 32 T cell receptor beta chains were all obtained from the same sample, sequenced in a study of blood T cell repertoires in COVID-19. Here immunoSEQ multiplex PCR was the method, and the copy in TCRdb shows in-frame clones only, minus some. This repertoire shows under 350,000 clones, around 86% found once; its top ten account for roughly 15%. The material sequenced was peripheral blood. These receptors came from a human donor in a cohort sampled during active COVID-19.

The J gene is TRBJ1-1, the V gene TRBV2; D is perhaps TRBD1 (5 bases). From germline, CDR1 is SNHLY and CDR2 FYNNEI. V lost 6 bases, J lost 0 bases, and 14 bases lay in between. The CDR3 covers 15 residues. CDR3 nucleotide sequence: TGTGCCAGCAGCGGAGAGGCAGGGTTGAACACTGAAGCTTTCTTT. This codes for CASSGEAGLNTEAFF.

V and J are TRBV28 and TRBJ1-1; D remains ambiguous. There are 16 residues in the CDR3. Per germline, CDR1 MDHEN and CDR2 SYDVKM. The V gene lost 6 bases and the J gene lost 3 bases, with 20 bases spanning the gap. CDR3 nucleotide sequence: TGTGCCAGCAGACGCAGACCTCCTTATCAGGACACTGAAGCTTTCTTT. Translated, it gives CASRRRPPYQDTEAFF.

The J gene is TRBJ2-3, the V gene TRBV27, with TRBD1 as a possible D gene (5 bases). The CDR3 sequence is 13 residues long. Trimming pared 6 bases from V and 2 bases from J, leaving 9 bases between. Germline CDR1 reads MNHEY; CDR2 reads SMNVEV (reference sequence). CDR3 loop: CASSPGFTDTQYF. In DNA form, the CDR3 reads TGTGCCAGCAGCCCAGGGTTCACAGATACGCAGTATTTT.

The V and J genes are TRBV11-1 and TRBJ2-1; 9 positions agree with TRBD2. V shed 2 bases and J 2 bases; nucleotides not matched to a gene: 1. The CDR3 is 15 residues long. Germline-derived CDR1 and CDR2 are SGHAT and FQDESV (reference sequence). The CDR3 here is CASSLRLAAYNEQFF. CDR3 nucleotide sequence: TGTGCCAGCAGCTTAAGACTAGCGGCCTACAATGAGCAGTTCTTC.

CDR3: CAISEGGTGSDEQYF. The CDR3 DNA reads TGTGCCATCAGTGAGGGCGGGACAGGGTCTGACGAGCAGTACTTC. The chain combines TRBV10-3 with TRBJ2-7; 9 bases are a match to TRBD1. In germline, CDR1 is ENHRY, CDR2 SYGVKD. The CDR3 consists of 15 residues. Losses at the gene ends were 2 bases for V and 5 bases for J; bases not matched to a gene: 7.

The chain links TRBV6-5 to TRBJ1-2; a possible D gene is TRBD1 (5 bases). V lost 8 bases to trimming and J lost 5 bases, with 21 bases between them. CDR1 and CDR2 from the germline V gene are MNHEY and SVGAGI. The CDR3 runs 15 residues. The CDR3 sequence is CASRLGGKPPYGYTF. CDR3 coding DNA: TGTGCCAGCCGGTTGGGGGGAAAGCCCCCTTATGGCTACACCTTC.

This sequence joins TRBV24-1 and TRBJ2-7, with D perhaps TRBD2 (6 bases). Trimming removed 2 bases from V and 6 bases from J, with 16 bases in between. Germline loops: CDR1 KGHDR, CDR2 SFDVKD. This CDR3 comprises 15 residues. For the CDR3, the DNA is TGTGCCACCAGTGATTCGAATAGCGGTACGGGCGAGCAGTACTTC. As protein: CATSDSNSGTGEQYF.

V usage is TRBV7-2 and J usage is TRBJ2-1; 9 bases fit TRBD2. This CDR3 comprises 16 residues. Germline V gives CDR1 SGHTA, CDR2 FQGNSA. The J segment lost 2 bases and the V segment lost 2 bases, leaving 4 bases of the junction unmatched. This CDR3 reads CASSLLAGNTYNEQFF. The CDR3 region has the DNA TGTGCCAGCAGCTTACTAGCGGGAAATACCTACAATGAGCAGTTCTTC.

CDR3 region: CASSSTPGLASERLFF. CDR3 DNA: TGTGCCAGCAGCTCTACCCCGGGACTAGCGTCTGAGAGGCTGTTCTTC. The V gene is TRBV7-3, the J gene TRBJ2-1, with 10 bases that match TRBD2. The CDR3 runs to 16 residues. The ends lost 4 bases at V and 15 bases at J; junction bases unmatched: 18. The V gene's germline CDR1 is SGHTA and CDR2 FQGTGA.

In DNA, the CDR3 is TGTGCCAGCAGTTACATGGCCAGGGGGTCCAATGAGCAGTTCTTC. Translated: CASSYMARGSNEQFF. V is TRBV6-2 or TRBV6-3 and J is TRBJ2-1, with TRBD1 identical over 7 bases. The V and J ends lost 2 bases and 6 bases, in that order; junction bases with no gene match: 7. CDR3 length: 15 amino acids. From germline, CDR1 is MNHEY and CDR2 SVGEGT.

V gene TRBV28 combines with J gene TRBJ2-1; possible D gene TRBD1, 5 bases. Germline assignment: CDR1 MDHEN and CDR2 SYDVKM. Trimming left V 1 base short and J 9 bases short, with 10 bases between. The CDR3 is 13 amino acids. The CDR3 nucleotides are TGTGCCAGCAGTTTATTAGTAGACAGTGAGCAGTTCTTC. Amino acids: CASSLLVDSEQFF.

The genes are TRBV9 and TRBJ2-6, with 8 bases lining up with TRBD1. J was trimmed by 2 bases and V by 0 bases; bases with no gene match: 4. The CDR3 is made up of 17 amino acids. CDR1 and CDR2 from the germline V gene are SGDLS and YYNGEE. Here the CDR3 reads CASSVGTGGPGANVLTF. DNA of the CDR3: TGTGCCAGCAGCGTAGGCACAGGGGGTCCTGGGGCCAACGTCCTGACTTTC.

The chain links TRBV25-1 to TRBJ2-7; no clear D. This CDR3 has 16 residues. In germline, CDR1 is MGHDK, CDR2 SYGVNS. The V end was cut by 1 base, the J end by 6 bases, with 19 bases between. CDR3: CASSESFGAYLREQYF. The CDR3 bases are TGTGCCAGCAGTGAATCTTTTGGAGCATACCTCCGCGAGCAGTACTTC.

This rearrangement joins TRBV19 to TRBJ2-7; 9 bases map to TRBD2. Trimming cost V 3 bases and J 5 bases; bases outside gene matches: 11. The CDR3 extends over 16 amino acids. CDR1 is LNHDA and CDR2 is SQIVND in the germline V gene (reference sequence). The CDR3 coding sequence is TGTGCCAGTAGTATGGCCTCTGCGGGAGGGTTGCACGAGCAGTACTTC. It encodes CASSMASAGGLHEQYF.

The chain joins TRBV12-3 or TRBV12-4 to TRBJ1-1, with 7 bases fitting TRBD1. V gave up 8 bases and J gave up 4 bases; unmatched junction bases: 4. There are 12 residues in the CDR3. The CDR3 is CASQRDSTEAFF. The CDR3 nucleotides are TGTGCCAGCCAAAGGGACAGCACTGAAGCTTTCTTT.

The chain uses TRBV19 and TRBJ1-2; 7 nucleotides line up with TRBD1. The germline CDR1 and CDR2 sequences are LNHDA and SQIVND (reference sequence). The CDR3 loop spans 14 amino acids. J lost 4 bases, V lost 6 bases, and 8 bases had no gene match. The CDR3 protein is CASSQGGAGYGYTF. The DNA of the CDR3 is TGTGCCAGTAGCCAAGGGGGCGCGGGCTATGGCTACACCTTC.

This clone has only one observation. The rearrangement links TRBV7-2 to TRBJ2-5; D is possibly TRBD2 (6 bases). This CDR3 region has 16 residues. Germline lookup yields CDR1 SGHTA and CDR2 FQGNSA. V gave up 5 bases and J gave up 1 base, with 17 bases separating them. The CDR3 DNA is TGTGCCAGCAGCAAGGGGACTGGCCGCCGCCAAGAGACCCAGTACTTC. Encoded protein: CASSKGTGRRQETQYF.

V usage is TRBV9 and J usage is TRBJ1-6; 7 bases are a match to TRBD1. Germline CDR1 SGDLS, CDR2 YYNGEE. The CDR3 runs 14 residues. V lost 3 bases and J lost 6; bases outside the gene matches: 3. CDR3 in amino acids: CASSAGQPNSPLHF. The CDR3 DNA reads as TGTGCCAGCAGCGCGGGACAGCCTAATTCACCCCTCCACTTT. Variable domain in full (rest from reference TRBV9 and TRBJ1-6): DSGVTQTPKHLITATGQRVTLRCSPRSGDLSVYWYQQSLDQGLQFLIQYYNGEERAKGNILERFSAQQFPDLHSELNLSSLELGDSALYFCASSAGQPNSPLHFGNGTRLTVT.

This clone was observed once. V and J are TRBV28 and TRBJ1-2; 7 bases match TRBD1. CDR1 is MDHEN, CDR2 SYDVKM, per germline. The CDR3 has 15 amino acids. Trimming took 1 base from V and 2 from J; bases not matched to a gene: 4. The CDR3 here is CASSLFRGLNYGYTF. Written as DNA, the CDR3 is TGTGCCAGCAGTTTATTTAGGGGGCTGAACTATGGCTACACCTTC.

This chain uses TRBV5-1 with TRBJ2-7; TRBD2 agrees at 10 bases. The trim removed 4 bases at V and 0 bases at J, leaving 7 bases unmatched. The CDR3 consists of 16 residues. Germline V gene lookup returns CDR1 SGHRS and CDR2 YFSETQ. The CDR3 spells CASSLTSGPSSYEQYF. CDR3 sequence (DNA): TGCGCCAGCAGCCTGACTAGCGGGCCTAGCTCCTACGAGCAGTACTTC.

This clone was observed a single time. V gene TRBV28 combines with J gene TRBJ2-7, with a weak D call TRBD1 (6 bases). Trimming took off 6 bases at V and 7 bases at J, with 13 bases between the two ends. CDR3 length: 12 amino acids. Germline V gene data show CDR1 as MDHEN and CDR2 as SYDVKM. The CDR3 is CASRYSGEEQYF. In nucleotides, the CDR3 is TGTGCCAGCAGATATTCAGGGGAAGAGCAGTACTTC.

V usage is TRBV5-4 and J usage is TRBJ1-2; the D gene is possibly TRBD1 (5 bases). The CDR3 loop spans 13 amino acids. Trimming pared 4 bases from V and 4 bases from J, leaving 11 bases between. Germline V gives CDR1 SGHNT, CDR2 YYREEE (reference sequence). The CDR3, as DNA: TGTGCCAGCAGCCTGCCGGGGGGCTATGGCTACACCTTC. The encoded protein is CASSLPGGYGYTF.

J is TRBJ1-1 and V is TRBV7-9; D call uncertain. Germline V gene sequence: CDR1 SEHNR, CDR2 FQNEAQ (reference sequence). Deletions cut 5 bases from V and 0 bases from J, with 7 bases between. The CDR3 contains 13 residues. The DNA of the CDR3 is TGTGCCAGCAGCCCCACAATGAACACTGAAGCTTTCTTT. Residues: CASSPTMNTEAFF.

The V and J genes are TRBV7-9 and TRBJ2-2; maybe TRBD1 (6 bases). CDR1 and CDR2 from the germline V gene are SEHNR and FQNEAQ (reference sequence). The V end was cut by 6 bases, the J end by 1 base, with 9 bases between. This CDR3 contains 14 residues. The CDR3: CASSLQGNTGELFF. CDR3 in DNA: TGTGCCAGCAGTTTACAGGGGAACACCGGGGAGCTGTTTTTT.

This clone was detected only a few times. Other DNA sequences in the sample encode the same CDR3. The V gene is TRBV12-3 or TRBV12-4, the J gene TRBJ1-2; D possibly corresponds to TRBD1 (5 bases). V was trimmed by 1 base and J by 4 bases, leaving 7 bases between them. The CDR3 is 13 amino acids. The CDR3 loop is CASSLDRLYGYTF. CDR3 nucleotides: TGTGCCAGCAGTTTAGACAGGCTCTATGGCTACACCTTC.

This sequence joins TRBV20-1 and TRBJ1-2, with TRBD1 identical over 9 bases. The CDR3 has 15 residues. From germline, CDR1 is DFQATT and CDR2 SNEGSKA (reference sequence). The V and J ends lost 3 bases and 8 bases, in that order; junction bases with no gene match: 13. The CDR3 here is CSASLSGQGVGGYTF. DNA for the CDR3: TGCAGTGCTAGTTTGTCGGGACAGGGAGTTGGCGGCTACACCTTC.

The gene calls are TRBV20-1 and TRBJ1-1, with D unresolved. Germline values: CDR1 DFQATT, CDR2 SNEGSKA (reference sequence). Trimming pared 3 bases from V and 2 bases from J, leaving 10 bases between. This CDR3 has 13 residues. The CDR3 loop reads CSASLRRNTEAFF. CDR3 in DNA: TGCAGTGCTAGTTTACGGAGAAACACTGAAGCTTTCTTT.

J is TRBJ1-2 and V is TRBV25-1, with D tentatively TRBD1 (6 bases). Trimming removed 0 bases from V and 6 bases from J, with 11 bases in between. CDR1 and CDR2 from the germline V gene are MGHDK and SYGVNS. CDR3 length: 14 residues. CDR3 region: CASSEYQGFDGYTF. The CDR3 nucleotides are TGTGCCAGCAGTGAATACCAGGGGTTTGATGGCTACACCTTC.

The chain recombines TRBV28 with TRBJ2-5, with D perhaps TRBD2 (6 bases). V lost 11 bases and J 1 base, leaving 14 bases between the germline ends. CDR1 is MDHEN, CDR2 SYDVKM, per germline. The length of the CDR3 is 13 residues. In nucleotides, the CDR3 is TGTGCCGGCCAATTGGGGGGCCAAGAGACCCAGTACTTC. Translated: CAGQLGGQETQYF.

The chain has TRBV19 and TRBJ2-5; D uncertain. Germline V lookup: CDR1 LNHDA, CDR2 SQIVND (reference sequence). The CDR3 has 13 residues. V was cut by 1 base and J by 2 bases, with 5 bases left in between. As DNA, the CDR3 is TGTGCCAGTAGTATAGGCAGGCAAGAGACCCAGTACTTC. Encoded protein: CASSIGRQETQYF.

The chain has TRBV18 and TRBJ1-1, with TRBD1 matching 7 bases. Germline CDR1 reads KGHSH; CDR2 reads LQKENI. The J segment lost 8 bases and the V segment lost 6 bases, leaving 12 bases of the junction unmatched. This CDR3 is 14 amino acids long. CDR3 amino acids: CASSLSTGDPEAFF. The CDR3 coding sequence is TGTGCCAGCTCGCTTTCAACAGGGGACCCCGAAGCTTTCTTT.

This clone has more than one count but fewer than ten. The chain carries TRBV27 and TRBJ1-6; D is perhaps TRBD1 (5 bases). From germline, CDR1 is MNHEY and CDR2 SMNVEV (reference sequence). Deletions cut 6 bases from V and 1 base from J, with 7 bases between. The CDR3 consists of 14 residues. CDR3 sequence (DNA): TGTGCCAGCAGGTCAGGGTCCTATAATTCACCCCTCCACTTT. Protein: CASRSGSYNSPLHF.